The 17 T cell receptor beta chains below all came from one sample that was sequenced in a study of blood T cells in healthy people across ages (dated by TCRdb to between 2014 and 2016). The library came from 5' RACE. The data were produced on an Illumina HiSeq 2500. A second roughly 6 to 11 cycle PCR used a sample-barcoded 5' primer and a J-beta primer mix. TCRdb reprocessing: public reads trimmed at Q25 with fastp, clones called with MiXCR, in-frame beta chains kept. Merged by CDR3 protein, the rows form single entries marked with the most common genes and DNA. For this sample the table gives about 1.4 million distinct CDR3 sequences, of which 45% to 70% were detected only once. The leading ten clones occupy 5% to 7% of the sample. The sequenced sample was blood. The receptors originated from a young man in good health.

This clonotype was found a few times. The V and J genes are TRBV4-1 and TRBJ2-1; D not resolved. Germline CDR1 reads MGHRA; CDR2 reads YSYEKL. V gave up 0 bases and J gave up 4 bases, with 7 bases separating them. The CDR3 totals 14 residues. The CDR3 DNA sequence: TGCGCCAGCAGCCAAGATAAAGCTTACAATGAGCAGTTCTTC. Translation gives CASSQDKAYNEQFF.

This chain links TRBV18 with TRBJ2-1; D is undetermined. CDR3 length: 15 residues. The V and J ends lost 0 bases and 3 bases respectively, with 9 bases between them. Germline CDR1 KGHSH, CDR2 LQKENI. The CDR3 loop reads CASSPPNGVYNEQFF. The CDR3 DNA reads TGTGCCAGCTCACCACCGAATGGAGTCTACAATGAGCAGTTCTTC. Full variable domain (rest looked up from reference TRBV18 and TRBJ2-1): NAGVMQNPRHLVRRRGQEARLRCSPMKGHSHVYWYRQLPEEGLKFMVYLQKENIIDESGMPKERFSAEFPKEGPSILRIQQVVRGDSAAYFCASSPPNGVYNEQFFGPGTRLTVL.

CDR3 DNA sequence: TGTGCCAGCAGCTCTGAGGAAGGGCAGTTCTTC. Translated, it gives CASSSEEGQFF. The rearrangement uses TRBV7-9 and TRBJ2-1; D unresolved. CDR3 length: 11 residues. The ends were cut back, 4 bases at V and 12 bases at J, with 10 bases in the middle. Germline CDR1 SEHNR, CDR2 FQNEAQ (reference sequence).

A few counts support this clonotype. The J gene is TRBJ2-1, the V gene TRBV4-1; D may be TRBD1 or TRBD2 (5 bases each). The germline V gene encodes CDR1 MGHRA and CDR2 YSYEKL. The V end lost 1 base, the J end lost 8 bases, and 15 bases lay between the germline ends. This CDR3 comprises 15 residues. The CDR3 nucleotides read TGCGCCAGCAGCCAAGCCGGGCCCCCGGGGCATGAGCAGTTCTTC. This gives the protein CASSQAGPPGHEQFF.

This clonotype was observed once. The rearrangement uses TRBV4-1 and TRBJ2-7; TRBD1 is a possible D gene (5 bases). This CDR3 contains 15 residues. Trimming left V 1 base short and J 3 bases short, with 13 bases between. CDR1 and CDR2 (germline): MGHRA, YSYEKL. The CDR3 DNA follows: TGCGCCAGCAGCCAAGTGGTGCAGGGTCACTACGAGCAGTACTTC. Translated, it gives CASSQVVQGHYEQYF.

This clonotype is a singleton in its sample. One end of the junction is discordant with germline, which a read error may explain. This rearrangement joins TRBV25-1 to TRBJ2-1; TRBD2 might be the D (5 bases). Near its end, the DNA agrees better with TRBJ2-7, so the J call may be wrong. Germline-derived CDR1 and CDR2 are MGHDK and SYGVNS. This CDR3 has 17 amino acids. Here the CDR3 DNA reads TGCGCCAGCAGTGATAATCGGGGTGGGTGGCTCTACAATGAGCAGTACTTC. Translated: CASSDNRGGWLYNEQYF.

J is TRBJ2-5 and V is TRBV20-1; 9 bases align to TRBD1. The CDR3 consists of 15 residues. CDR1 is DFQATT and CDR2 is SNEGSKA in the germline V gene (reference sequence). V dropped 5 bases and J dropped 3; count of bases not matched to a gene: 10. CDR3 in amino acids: CSAVPPGTGKETQYF. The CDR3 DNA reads TGCAGTGCTGTTCCACCCGGGACAGGGAAAGAGACCCAGTACTTC.

CDR3 sequence (DNA): TGTGCCAGCAGCTCAGGGACCGCCCTTAGCAATCAGCCCCAGCATTTT. Residues: CASSSGTALSNQPQHF. This chain joins TRBV11-2 and TRBJ1-5, with a weak D call TRBD1 (5 bases). The CDR3 covers 16 residues. V shed 4 bases and J shed 0 bases, with 13 bases lying between them. Per the germline V gene, CDR1 is SGHAT and CDR2 is FQNNGV.

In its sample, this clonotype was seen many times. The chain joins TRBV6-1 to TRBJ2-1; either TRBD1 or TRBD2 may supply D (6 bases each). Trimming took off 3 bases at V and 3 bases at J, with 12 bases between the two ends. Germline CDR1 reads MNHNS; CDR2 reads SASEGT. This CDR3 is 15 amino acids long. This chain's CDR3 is CASSDLRGVYNEQFF. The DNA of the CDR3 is TGTGCCAGCAGTGATCTGAGGGGGGTCTACAATGAGCAGTTCTTC.

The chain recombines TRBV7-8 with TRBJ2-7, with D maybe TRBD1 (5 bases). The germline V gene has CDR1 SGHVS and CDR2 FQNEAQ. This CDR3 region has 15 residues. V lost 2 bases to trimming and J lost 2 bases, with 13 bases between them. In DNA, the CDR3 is TGTGCCAGCAGCTTAAGCAGGACAACTCCCTACGAGCAGTACTTC. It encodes CASSLSRTTPYEQYF. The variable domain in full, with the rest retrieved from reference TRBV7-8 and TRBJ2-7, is GAGVSQSPRYKVAKRGQDVALRCDPISGHVSLFWYQQALGQGPEFLTYFQNEAQLDKSGLPSDRFFAERPEGSVSTLKIQRTQQEDSAVYLCASSLSRTTPYEQYFGPGTRLTVT.

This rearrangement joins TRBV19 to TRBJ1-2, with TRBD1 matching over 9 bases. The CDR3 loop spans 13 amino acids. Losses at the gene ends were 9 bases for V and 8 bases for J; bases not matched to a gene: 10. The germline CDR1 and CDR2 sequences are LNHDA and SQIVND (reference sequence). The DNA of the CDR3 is TGTGCCAGCCACAGGGGGCTCGTCCAGGGCTACACCTTC. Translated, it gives CASHRGLVQGYTF.

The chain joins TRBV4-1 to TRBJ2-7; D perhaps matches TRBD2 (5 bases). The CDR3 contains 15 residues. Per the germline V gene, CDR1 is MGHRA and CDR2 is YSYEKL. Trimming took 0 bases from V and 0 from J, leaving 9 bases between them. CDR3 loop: CASSQEREHSYEQYF. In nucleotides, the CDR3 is TGCGCCAGCAGCCAAGAGAGGGAGCACTCCTACGAGCAGTACTTC.

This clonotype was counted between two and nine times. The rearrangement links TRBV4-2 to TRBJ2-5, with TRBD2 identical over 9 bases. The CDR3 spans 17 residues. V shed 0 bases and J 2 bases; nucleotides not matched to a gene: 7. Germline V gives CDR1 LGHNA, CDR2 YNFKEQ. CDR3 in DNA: TGTGCCAGCAGCCAAGATCCGGCTAGCGGGGTTCAAGAGACCCAGTACTTC. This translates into CASSQDPASGVQETQYF.

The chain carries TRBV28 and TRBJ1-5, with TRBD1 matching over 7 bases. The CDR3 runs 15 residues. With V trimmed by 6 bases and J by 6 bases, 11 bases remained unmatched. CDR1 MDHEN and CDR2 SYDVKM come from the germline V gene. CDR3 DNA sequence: TGTGCCAGCAGGCCGACAGGGATTGTCTCTCAGCCCCAGCATTTT. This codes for CASRPTGIVSQPQHF.

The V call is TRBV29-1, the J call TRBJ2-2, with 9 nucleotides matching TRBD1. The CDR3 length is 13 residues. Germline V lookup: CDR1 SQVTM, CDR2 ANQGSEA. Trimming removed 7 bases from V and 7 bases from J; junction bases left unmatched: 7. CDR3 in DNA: TGCAGCGCAGCGGGACAGGGAATCGGGGAGCTGTTTTTT. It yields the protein CSAAGQGIGELFF.

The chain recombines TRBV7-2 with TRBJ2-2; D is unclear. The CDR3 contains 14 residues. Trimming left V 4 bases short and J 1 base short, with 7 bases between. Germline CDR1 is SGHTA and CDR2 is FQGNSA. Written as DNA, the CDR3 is TGTGCCAGCAGCTGGCGGAAGAACACCGGGGAGCTGTTTTTT. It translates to CASSWRKNTGELFF.

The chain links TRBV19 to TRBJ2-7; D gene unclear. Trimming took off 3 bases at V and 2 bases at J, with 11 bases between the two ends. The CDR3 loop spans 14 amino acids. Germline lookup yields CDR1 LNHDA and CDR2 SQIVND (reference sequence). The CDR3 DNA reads TGTGCCAGTAGTATTCGGCAGCCCACCTACGAGCAGTACTTC. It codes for CASSIRQPTYEQYF.